This TCR beta chain was identified in a study of regulatory T cells in long-lasting Graves disease. The CDR3 sequence is 15 residues long. V shed 0 bases, J shed 6 bases, and the junction held 4 bases outside the gene matches. Germline CDR1 SGHRS, CDR2 YFSETQ. To make TCR beta libraries, researchers used iRepertoire HTBI primers and Arm-PCR of CDR3 regions. One entry per CDR3 protein, called by TCRdb with MiXCR from the multiplex PCR reads. The sample shows under 700,000 distinct CDR3 sequences, more than 15% of them seen only once. The time point is: newly diagnosed GD, antithyroid drugs for less than 3 months. The authors made the TCR library using RNA they extracted from PBMCs. This clonotype was seen repeatedly, ten times or more. These data are also associated with another study on T cells in Graves' hyperthyroidism and ophthalmopathy.

Sequenced here: peripheral blood mononuclear cells (PBMCs), sampled at new diagnosis, from a patient treated with antithyroid drugs. The J gene is TRBJ2-3, the V gene TRBV5-1; 10 nucleotides align to TRBD2. The sequence was obtained from a middle-aged woman with Graves disease. The CDR3, as DNA: TGCGCCAGCAGCTTGGAACTAGCGGGGAGCGATACGCAGTATTTT. Its protein product is CASSLELAGSDTQYF.